Listed here is a single T cell receptor beta chain. The library put unique molecular identifiers onto individual cDNA molecules. TCRdb re-derived calls from the RACE reads in MiXCR, one entry per CDR3 protein. In the table there are approximately 400,000 distinct CDR3 sequences, roughly 4.8% of which are singletons. Time point meaning: patch test 1, 2 weeks after DPC sensitization. The treatment was: therapeutic diphenylcyclopropenone sensitization with weekly scalp DPC. Alopecia patients deemed DPC-suitable, aged 18 to 70, excluding pregnancy. This entry is derived from a study of human T cells and chemical hapten exposure. Across the whole study: 2% DPC applied to a 2 cm by 2 cm arm area sensitized donors. Patients' scalps got diphenylcyclopropenone weekly throughout the roughly 25-week study.

Trimming took off 3 bases at V and 0 bases at J, with 6 bases between the two ends. Germline CDR1 reads DFQATT; CDR2 reads SNEGSKA (reference sequence). This CDR3 has 12 residues. Sample: whole blood, taken in connection with sensitization to the hapten diphenylcyclopropenone (DPC). This sequence joins TRBV20-1 and TRBJ2-7; D unclear. This TCR came from a woman aged 50 to 60 with alopecia areata. Some clones in this sample may be carry-over from other donors' samples. For the CDR3, the DNA is TGCAGTGCTAGCAGCGACTCCTACGAGCAGTACTTC. Translation gives CSASSDSYEQYF.